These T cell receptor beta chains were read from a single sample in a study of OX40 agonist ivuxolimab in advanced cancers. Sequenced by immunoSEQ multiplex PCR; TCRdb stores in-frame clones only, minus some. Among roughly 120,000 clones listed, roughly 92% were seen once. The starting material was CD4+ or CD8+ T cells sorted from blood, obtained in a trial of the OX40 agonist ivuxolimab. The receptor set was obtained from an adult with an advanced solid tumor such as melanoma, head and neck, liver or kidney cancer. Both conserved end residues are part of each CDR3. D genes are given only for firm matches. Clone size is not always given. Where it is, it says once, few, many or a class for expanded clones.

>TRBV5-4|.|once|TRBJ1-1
TGTGCCAGCAGCTCGAAGGGTGGCAGCGCTGAAGCTTTCTTT
CASSSKGGSAEAFF
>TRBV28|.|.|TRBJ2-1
TGTGCCTCCTCGCAGGGCCTAAACAATGAGCAGTTCTTC
CASSQGLNNEQFF
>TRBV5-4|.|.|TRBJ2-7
TGTGCCAGCAGCTTTCTCATCGGCGAGCAGTACTTC
CASSFLIGEQYF
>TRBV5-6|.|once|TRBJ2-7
TGTGCCAGCAGCTTGGGCAGGGGTGAGTACGAGCAGTACTTC
CASSLGRGEYEQYF
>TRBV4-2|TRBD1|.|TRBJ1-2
TGTGCCAGCAGCCAAGACTCGGACAGGGTTATCCGCTACACCTTC
CASSQDSDRVIRYTF
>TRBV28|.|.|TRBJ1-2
TGTGCCAGCAGTTTATTGACATCCCGAACCTATGGCTACACCTTC
CASSLLTSRTYGYTF
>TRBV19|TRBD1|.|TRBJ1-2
TGTGCCAGTACCCTATTGGGACAGGGGGCGGCTGGCTACACCTTC
CASTLLGQGAAGYTF
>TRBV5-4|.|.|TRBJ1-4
TGTGCCAGCAGCTTGTGGACGGCTGCAACTAATGAAAAACTGTTTTTT
CASSLWTAATNEKLFF
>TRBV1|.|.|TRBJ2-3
TGCACCAGCAGCCAAGAGAGGGCTAGCGGGAGTCGTAGGCCACCCACAGATACGCAGTATTTT
CTSSQERASGSRRPPTDTQYF
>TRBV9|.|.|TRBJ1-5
TGTGCCAGCAGCGTAGATGGGAGTCGGTGGGAGCCCCAGCATTTT
CASSVDGSRWEPQHF
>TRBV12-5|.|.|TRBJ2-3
TGTGCTAGTGGTTTGGGTACCTCGGGGCTAATCGGAGATACGCAGTATTTT
CASGLGTSGLIGDTQYF
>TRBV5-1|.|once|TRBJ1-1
TGCGCCAGCAGCTTCTCAGGGTGGAACACTGAAGCTTTCTTT
CASSFSGWNTEAFF
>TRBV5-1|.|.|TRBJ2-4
TGCGCCAGCCTTTCCCCTCTCATTAGACTTCTAGCCAAAAACATTCAGTACTTC
CASLSPLIRLLAKNIQYF
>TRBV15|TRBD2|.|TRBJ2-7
TGTGCCACCAGCAGAGCCGGGACTAGCGGGAGGTACGAGCAGTACTTC
CATSRAGTSGRYEQYF
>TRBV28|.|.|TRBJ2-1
TGTGCCAGTTTTAAGGAGAGTTCCTACAATGAGCAGTTCTTC
CASFKESSYNEQFF